A selection of T cell receptor beta chains follows, all from one sample in a study of T cell responses to AZD1222 COVID-19 vaccine. Assay used: immunoSEQ multiplex PCR; TCRdb lists only in-frame clones, some missing. The sample holds nearly 55,000 clones, 89% seen once. Sequencing used peripheral blood, obtained 28 days after the second AZD1222 dose. The receptors here all came from an adult who received the AZD1222 COVID-19 vaccine. CDR3s include the opening cysteine and the closing phenylalanine or tryptophan. Fields, in order: V gene, CDR3 length, clone size, J gene, D gene, CDR3 protein, CDR3 DNA. The D gene is left open where the match is weak. The size field is filled for only some rows; it gives once, few, many or a size class.

>TRBV30|13|NA|TRBJ1-2|NA
CAWVKTSSYGYTF
TGTGCCTGGGTGAAGACCAGCTCGTATGGCTACACCTTC
>TRBV9|15|NA|TRBJ1-4|NA
CASSVGWQENEKLFF
TGTGCCAGCAGCGTAGGTTGGCAGGAGAATGAAAAACTGTTTTTT
>TRBV15|16|NA|TRBJ2-3|TRBD2
CATSRDLAGAIDTQYF
TGTGCCACCAGCAGAGATTTAGCGGGAGCTATAGATACGCAGTATTTT
>TRBV5-4|12|NA|TRBJ2-7|NA
CASSLLNYEQYF
TGTGCCAGCAGCCTACTAAATTACGAGCAGTACTTC
>TRBV19|14|NA|TRBJ1-2|NA
CASSRDISLGGYTF
TGTGCCAGTAGCCGGGACATCTCATTGGGTGGCTACACCTTC
>TRBV10-3|16|NA|TRBJ2-3|NA
CAISESVTLSTDTQYF
TGTGCCATCAGTGAGTCGGTGACCCTGAGCACAGATACGCAGTATTTT
>TRBV19|13|NA|TRBJ1-1|NA
CASSGIMGTEAFF
TGTGCCAGTAGTGGGATTATGGGCACTGAAGCTTTCTTT
>TRBV19|13|once|TRBJ2-7|NA
CASSTGLGGEQYF
TGTGCCAGTAGTACCGGGCTAGGGGGGGAGCAGTACTTC
>TRBV4-2|15|once|TRBJ1-6|TRBD1
CASSQDLDRGSPLHF
TGTGCCAGCAGCCAAGATTTGGACAGGGGATCACCCCTCCACTTT
>TRBV7-2|13|NA|TRBJ2-2|NA
CASSFMGAGELFF
TGTGCCAGCAGCTTTATGGGGGCCGGGGAGCTGTTTTTT
>TRBV27|21|NA|TRBJ2-2|NA
CASSESSRQEGFWTNTGELFF
TGTGCCAGCAGTGAATCTAGCAGGCAAGAGGGTTTTTGGACGAACACCGGGGAGCTGTTTTTT
>TRBV6-5|14|NA|TRBJ1-2|TRBD1
CASSYWKGADGYTF
TGTGCCAGCAGTTACTGGAAGGGGGCCGATGGCTACACCTTC
>TRBV10-3|15|few|TRBJ2-7|NA
CAISESNQGGYEQYF
TGTGCCATCAGTGAGTCTAACCAGGGGGGATACGAGCAGTACTTC
>TRBV11-2|11|NA|TRBJ2-7|NA
CASSQRYEQYF
TGTGCCAGCAGCCAAAGGTACGAGCAGTACTTC
>TRBV19|17|once|TRBJ1-5|NA
CASSIRQAGGSNQPQHF
TGTGCCAGTAGTATACGACAGGCGGGGGGCAGCAATCAGCCCCAGCATTTT
>TRBV5-1|18|NA|TRBJ2-2|TRBD2
CASRSLGSGRSDTGELFF
TGCGCCAGCAGGTCCCTTGGTAGCGGGAGGTCCGACACCGGGGAGCTGTTTTTT
>TRBV29-1|13|few|TRBJ1-2|TRBD1
CSVGPGTGDGYTF
TGCAGCGTCGGTCCCGGGACAGGGGATGGCTACACCTTC
>TRBV12-3/TRBV12-4|13|NA|TRBJ1-5|NA
CASRLGGDQPQHF
TGTGCCAGCAGGCTAGGTGGGGATCAGCCCCAGCATTTT
>TRBV5-1|13|NA|TRBJ2-5|NA
CASSAGPGETQYF
TGCGCCAGCAGCGCGGGCCCGGGTGAGACCCAGTACTTC
>TRBV12-1|14|NA|TRBJ2-7|NA
CASSPDRASYEQYF
TGTGCCAGCAGCCCCGACAGGGCCTCCTACGAGCAGTACTTC
>TRBV6-5|15|NA|TRBJ2-1|TRBD2
CASTRASGVYNEQFF
TGTGCCAGCACCCGGGCTAGCGGGGTATACAATGAGCAGTTCTTC
>TRBV30|12|NA|TRBJ1-4|NA
CAWSVGLEKLFF
TGTGCCTGGAGTGTTGGACTGGAAAAACTGTTTTTT
>TRBV6-5|15|NA|TRBJ2-3|NA
CASRQRDARTDTQYF
TGTGCCAGCAGGCAAAGGGACGCGCGGACAGATACGCAGTATTTT
>TRBV7-3|16|NA|TRBJ2-2|TRBD2
CASSAVAGGNTGELFF
TGTGCCAGCAGCGCCGTAGCGGGAGGGAACACCGGGGAGCTGTTTTTT
>TRBV2|11|NA|TRBJ1-2|NA
CASSGTSYYTF
TGTGCCAGCAGTGGGACGAGTTACTACACCTTC
>TRBV20-1|10|NA|TRBJ2-7|NA
CSVPYGEQYF
TGCAGTGTCCCGTACGGCGAGCAGTACTTC
>TRBV7-2|16|NA|TRBJ2-7|TRBD2
CASRRPGLAGGNEQYF
TGTGCCAGCAGACGTCCGGGACTAGCGGGAGGGAACGAGCAGTACTTC
>TRBV5-1|13|NA|TRBJ1-5|NA
CASSQEVGGPQHF
TGCGCCAGCAGCCAGGAGGTGGGAGGGCCCCAGCATTTT
>TRBV18|13|once|TRBJ1-1|NA
CASSPPGYTEAFF
TGTGCCAGCTCACCACCAGGGTACACTGAAGCTTTCTTT
>TRBV7-9|15|once|TRBJ1-6|TRBD1
CASSATGLSNSPLHF
TGTGCCAGCAGCGCGACAGGGCTAAGCAATTCACCCCTCCACTTT
>TRBV5-1|15|NA|TRBJ2-7|NA
CASRAWRDSSYEQYF
TGCGCCAGCAGAGCCTGGAGGGACAGCTCCTACGAGCAGTACTTC
>TRBV21-1|16|NA|TRBJ1-2|NA
CASSYQTLRDKAGYTF
TGTGCCAGCAGCTACCAAACCCTCCGGGACAAGGCGGGGTACACCTTC
>TRBV4-2|17|few|TRBJ1-6|TRBD1
CASSQDGTGVTRSPLHF
TGTGCCAGCAGCCAAGATGGGACAGGGGTAACTCGTTCACCCCTCCACTTT
>TRBV3-1/TRBV3-2|14|NA|TRBJ2-7|NA
CASSPLGVAYEQYF
TGTGCCAGCAGCCCCCTTGGGGTTGCCTACGAGCAGTACTTC
>TRBV5-1|17|NA|TRBJ2-7|NA
CASSLVSPTEAPYEQYF
TGCGCCAGCAGCTTGGTATCTCCGACAGAAGCACCCTACGAGCAGTACTTC
>TRBV5-4|14|NA|TRBJ2-1|NA
CASSATEWVNEQFF
TGTGCCAGCAGCGCTACCGAGTGGGTGAATGAGCAGTTCTTC
>TRBV12-3/TRBV12-4|13|NA|TRBJ2-1|NA
CASSRTRNNEQFF
TGTGCCAGCAGTCGCACTAGGAACAATGAGCAGTTCTTC
>TRBV7-3|15|few|TRBJ2-3|NA
CASSLTSGETDTQYF
TGTGCCAGCAGCTTAACTAGCGGCGAGACAGATACGCAGTATTTT
>TRBV5-5|15|once|TRBJ2-7|TRBD2
CASSPSSGSSYEQYF
TGTGCCAGCAGCCCCTCTAGCGGGAGTTCCTACGAGCAGTACTTC
>TRBV28|14|NA|TRBJ1-2|TRBD1
CASRTDRGLRGYTF
TGTGCCAGCAGGACCGACAGGGGGCTTCGGGGCTACACCTTC
>TRBV27|13|NA|TRBJ1-1|NA
CASMSRLNTEAFF
TGTGCCAGCATGAGCAGACTGAACACTGAAGCTTTCTTT
>TRBV13|14|NA|TRBJ1-1|NA
CASTEDRRSTEAFF
TGTGCCAGCACGGAAGACAGGCGTTCTACTGAAGCTTTCTTT
>TRBV30|12|NA|TRBJ1-2|NA
CAWRAGGRGYTF
TGTGCCTGGAGGGCGGGTGGTCGGGGCTACACCTTC
>TRBV6-6|18|NA|TRBJ2-1|TRBD2
CASSPARLAGGGIGEQFF
TGTGCCAGCAGTCCCGCGCGACTAGCGGGAGGGGGTATTGGGGAGCAGTTCTTC
>TRBV30|16|once|TRBJ2-5|TRBD2
CAWEPGTSGRVETQYF
TGTGCCTGGGAACCCGGGACTAGCGGGAGAGTGGAGACCCAGTACTTC
>TRBV11-2|19|NA|TRBJ2-1|TRBD2
CASSLETGLASGRRNEQFF
TGTGCCAGCAGCTTAGAAACGGGTCTGGCTAGCGGGAGGAGGAATGAGCAGTTCTTC
>TRBV25-1|11|NA|TRBJ1-6|NA
CASSGNSPLHF
TGTGCCAGCTCCGGGAATTCACCCCTCCACTTT
>TRBV4-1|16|once|TRBJ2-5|TRBD2
CASSQAPRGGEETQYF
TGCGCCAGCAGCCAAGCCCCCCGGGGAGGGGAAGAGACCCAGTACTTC
>TRBV5-1|17|few|TRBJ1-1|NA
CASSLAGTAMGDTEAFF
TGCGCCAGCAGCTTGGCAGGGACCGCAATGGGTGACACTGAAGCTTTCTTT
>TRBV7-9|14|NA|TRBJ1-3|NA
CASSLMGQQNTIYF
TGTGCCAGCAGCTTAATGGGTCAACAAAACACCATATATTTT
>TRBV7-9|16|NA|TRBJ1-2|NA
CASSDRSGQRLYGYTF
TGTGCCAGCAGCGACAGGTCGGGACAACGACTCTATGGCTACACCTTC
>TRBV27|15|NA|TRBJ1-1|NA
CASSSWGAFDTEAFF
TGTGCCAGCAGTTCCTGGGGCGCATTTGACACTGAAGCTTTCTTT
>TRBV18|14|NA|TRBJ2-5|NA
CASSKDSLQETQYF
TGTGCCAGCTCCAAGGACAGCCTACAAGAGACCCAGTACTTC